These 25 T cell receptor beta chains were sequenced from one sample in a study of blood T cells in healthy people across ages. For the second PCR, which ran for about 7 to 11 cycles, a sample-barcoded 5' primer and a J-beta primer mix were used. Each CDR3 protein gets one entry after TCRdb re-called the 5' RACE reads with MiXCR. Among 800,000 to 950,000 distinct CDR3 sequences listed, 25% to 30% were seen once. This sample was shared with a second study, whose subject was T cells of mothers and their children.

Material: blood. These TCRs come from a woman aged 35 to 49 in good health.

This clonotype occurred a few times. V usage is TRBV6-6 and J usage is TRBJ1-1, with D perhaps TRBD1 (6 bases). Germline CDR1 is MNHNY and CDR2 is SVGAGI (reference sequence). CDR3 length: 15 residues. The ends were cut back, 2 bases at V and 4 bases at J, with 14 bases in the middle. The CDR3 sequence is CASSYGSGDSTEAFF. CDR3 nucleotide sequence: TGTGCCAGCAGTTACGGATCAGGGGATTCCACTGAAGCTTTCTTT.

The rearrangement links TRBV7-8 to TRBJ2-5; 8 positions match TRBD1. Germline V gene sequence: CDR1 SGHVS, CDR2 FQNEAQ. The CDR3 sequence is 18 residues long. Unmatched junction bases numbered 16, after V lost 5 bases and J lost 2 bases. In DNA form, the CDR3 reads TGTGCCAGCAGCACAAGCCGGAGGGGACAGGAATTACAAGAGACCCAGTACTTC. The encoded protein is CASSTSRRGQELQETQYF.

The chain employs TRBV6-6 and TRBJ2-5; D may match TRBD1 or TRBD2 (6 bases each). CDR1 is MNHNY, CDR2 SVGAGI, per germline (reference sequence). V dropped 5 bases and J dropped 3 bases, with 19 bases sitting between them. This CDR3 comprises 16 residues. DNA of the CDR3: TGTGCCAGCAGTCCCACTAGGGGGGTGCAGGAAGAGACCCAGTACTTC. Encoded protein: CASSPTRGVQEETQYF.

The sample holds one count of this clonotype. The chain links TRBV28 to TRBJ1-2; D not certain. Germline V gives CDR1 MDHEN, CDR2 SYDVKM. V was cut by 8 bases and J by 9 bases, with 22 bases left in between. The CDR3 contains 14 residues. This chain's CDR3 is CASRSGPWVGSYTF. DNA of the CDR3: TGTGCCAGCCGATCTGGTCCCTGGGTGGGCAGCTACACCTTC.

This clonotype was picked up a small number of times. This chain connects TRBV12-3 or TRBV12-4 to TRBJ2-1; 9 bases map to TRBD1. There are 14 residues in the CDR3. V lost 6 bases to trimming and J lost 6 bases; unmatched junction nucleotides: 6. The DNA for the CDR3 is TGTGCCAGCAGGGCCGGGACAGGGCCCAATGAGCAGTTCTTC. It is translated as CASRAGTGPNEQFF.

This clonotype was detected only a few times. CDR3 coding DNA: TGTGCCAGCAGCTCGGGACTAGCGGGACTCTACGAGCAGTACTTC. Protein: CASSSGLAGLYEQYF. The chain uses TRBV5-6 and TRBJ2-7; the match to TRBD2 covers 13 bases. The CDR3 length is 15 residues. CDR1 is SGHDT, CDR2 YYEEEE, per germline. With 3 bases clipped from V and 3 bases from J, the junction kept 3 bases outside the gene matches.

The chain's CDR3 is CASRTGDSSYNEQFF. DNA of the CDR3: TGTGCCAGTAGGACAGGGGATAGCTCCTACAATGAGCAGTTCTTC. This rearrangement joins TRBV28 to TRBJ2-1, with 9 bases identical to TRBD1. The trim removed 9 bases at V and 0 bases at J, leaving 6 bases unmatched. CDR1 MDHEN and CDR2 SYDVKM come from the germline V gene. The CDR3 consists of 15 residues.

This clonotype was counted between two and nine times. The rearrangement uses TRBV6-5 and TRBJ1-1; the D is unclear. Deletions cut 0 bases from V and 8 bases from J, with 10 bases between. Germline V gene lookup returns CDR1 MNHEY and CDR2 SVGAGI. The CDR3 runs to 13 residues. Here the CDR3 reads CASSYSSVREAFF. CDR3 DNA sequence: TGTGCCAGCAGTTACTCGAGTGTCAGGGAAGCTTTCTTT.

A note on this clonotype: The junction departs from the called germline gene at one end, perhaps through a read error. This chain joins TRBV7-2 and TRBJ2-1; D is undetermined. CDR1 is SGHTA and CDR2 is FQGNSA in the germline V gene. The CDR3 sequence is 11 residues long. CDR3 amino acids: CASSPYNERFF. The CDR3 DNA follows: TGTGCCAGCAGCCCATACAATGAGCGGTTCTTC.

This rearrangement joins TRBV28 to TRBJ2-6; D could derive from TRBD1 or TRBD2 (5 bases each). Germline V gene data show CDR1 as MDHEN and CDR2 as SYDVKM. With 3 bases removed from V and 7 bases from J, the gap between germline ends came to 10 bases. This CDR3 spans 14 amino acids. The CDR3 sequence: CASSFEGTANVLTF. CDR3 sequence (DNA): TGTGCCAGCAGTTTCGAAGGGACCGCCAACGTCCTGACTTTC.

CDR3 amino acids: CASSPTGYSNQPQHF. The CDR3 region has the DNA TGTGCCAGCTCACCAACCGGCTATAGCAATCAGCCCCAGCATTTT. V is TRBV18 and J is TRBJ1-5; D is unresolved. Germline V CDR1 and CDR2: KGHSH, LQKENI. V lost 2 bases and J lost 0, with 8 bases in between. This CDR3 region has 15 residues.

This clonotype came up many times. The chain uses TRBV5-1 and TRBJ2-6; 10 bases fit TRBD1. V lost 4 bases and J lost 2; bases outside the gene matches: 6. Germline V gene data show CDR1 as SGHRS and CDR2 as YFSETQ. The CDR3 consists of 17 residues. DNA of the CDR3: TGCGCCAGCAGCAGAGGACAGGGGGGGACTGGGGCCAACGTCCTGACTTTC. Protein: CASSRGQGGTGANVLTF. The variable domain in full, completed from reference TRBV5-1 and TRBJ2-6, reads KAGVTQTPRYLIKTRGQQVTLSCSPISGHRSVSWYQQTPGQGLQFLFEYFSETQRNKGNFPGRFSGRQFSNSRSEMNVSTLELGDSALYLCASSRGQGGTGANVLTFGAGSRLTVL.

This clonotype has just a few counts. This clone may be a read error of a much larger clone one base away. The genes are TRBV7-2 and TRBJ2-4; 9 positions agree with TRBD1. The CDR3 sequence is 15 residues long. The germline V gene has CDR1 SGHTA and CDR2 FQGNSA. In DNA form, the CDR3 reads TGTGCCTGCAGACCCACAGGGGGCGTACTAAACATTCAGTACTTC. Translated, it gives CACRPTGGVLNIQYF. The full variable domain, in which reference TRBV7-2 and TRBJ2-4 provide the parts outside the CDR3, is GAGVSQSPSNKVTEKGKDVELRCDPISGHTALYWYRQSLGQGLEFLIYFQGNSAPDKSGLPSDRFSAERTGGSVSTLTIQRTQQEDSAVYLCACRPTGGVLNIQYFGAGTRLSVL.

This clonotype was counted many times. The chain is built from TRBV7-8 and TRBJ1-1, with no clear D. This CDR3 comprises 14 residues. Trimming took 6 bases from V and 1 from J, leaving 12 bases between them. Looked up from germline, CDR1 is SGHVS and CDR2 is FQNEAQ. The CDR3 coding sequence is TGTGCCAGCAGTTTGGTTGGTGGGAACACTGAAGCTTTCTTT. As protein: CASSLVGGNTEAFF.

Of note for this clonotype: A read error may produce the germline difference seen at one junction end. The chain joins TRBV7-2 to TRBJ1-2; TRBD1 is a possible D gene (6 bases). The length of the CDR3 is 14 residues. Germline V gene sequence: CDR1 SGHTA, CDR2 FQGNSA. The CDR3 is CASSPEGGRNGCTF. The CDR3 nucleotides read TGTGCCAGCAGCCCAGAGGGGGGGCGCAATGGCTGCACCTTC. Supplemented by reference TRBV7-2 and TRBJ1-2, the full variable domain reads GAGVSQSPSNKVTEKGKDVELRCDPISGHTALYWYRQSLGQGLEFLIYFQGNSAPDKSGLPSDRFSAERTGGSVSTLTIQRTQQEDSAVYLCASSPEGGRNGCTFGSGTRLTVV.

This rearrangement joins TRBV29-1 to TRBJ2-7; D remains unclear. The ends were cut back, 6 bases at V and 3 bases at J, with 15 bases in the middle. The germline CDR1 and CDR2 sequences are SQVTM and ANQGSEA. This CDR3 region has 13 residues. The CDR3 loop reads CSVRPESDYEQYF. CDR3 nucleotide sequence: TGCAGCGTGAGACCAGAGTCCGACTACGAGCAGTACTTC.

The rearrangement joins TRBV7-2 to TRBJ2-3; D may match TRBD1 or TRBD2 (6 bases each). The length of the CDR3 is 16 residues. The germline gives CDR1 SGHTA, CDR2 FQGNSA. With 3 bases removed from V and 4 bases from J, the gap between germline ends came to 17 bases. CDR3 sequence (DNA): TGTGCCAGCAGCTTTTCCAACGGGGGCGGAGCAGATACGCAGTATTTT. Translating it yields CASSFSNGGGADTQYF. Full variable domain (remainder filled in from reference TRBV7-2 and TRBJ2-3): GAGVSQSPSNKVTEKGKDVELRCDPISGHTALYWYRQSLGQGLEFLIYFQGNSAPDKSGLPSDRFSAERTGGSVSTLTIQRTQQEDSAVYLCASSFSNGGGADTQYFGPGTRLTVL.

This clonotype was seen more than once but under ten times. The chain joins TRBV5-1 to TRBJ2-1; a weak D match, TRBD1 (9 bases). The CDR3 covers 13 residues. Trimming left V 10 bases short and J 7 bases short, with 18 bases between. Germline V gene data show CDR1 as SGHRS and CDR2 as YFSETQ. This chain's CDR3 is CAGGGTGLNEQFF. CDR3 DNA: TGCGCCGGCGGGGGGACAGGGTTGAATGAGCAGTTCTTC.

Details on this clonotype: A single base separates this from a much larger clone, so it may be a read error. This chain connects TRBV7-3 to TRBJ2-1, with D perhaps assigned TRBD1 or TRBD2 (6 bases each). This CDR3 comprises 16 residues. Trimming took off 2 bases at V and 12 bases at J, with 23 bases between the two ends. Germline V gives CDR1 SGHTA, CDR2 FQGTGA. Here the CDR3 reads CASSLLVGGLLHGQFF. The DNA for the CDR3 is TGTGCCAGCAGCTTACTTGTGGGGGGCCTACTTCATGGGCAGTTCTTC.

The chain uses TRBV28 and TRBJ2-1, with D perhaps matching TRBD1 (6 bases). V gave up 4 bases and J gave up 6 bases, with 22 bases separating them. The CDR3 is made up of 17 amino acids. The germline V gene has CDR1 MDHEN and CDR2 SYDVKM. The CDR3 loop reads CASSSVAGTPRSNEQFF. The CDR3 DNA is TGTGCCAGCAGTTCAGTGGCCGGGACACCCCGAAGCAATGAGCAGTTCTTC.

This clonotype was detected a few times. The V gene is TRBV7-2, the J gene TRBJ1-5; D is uncertain. Trimming removed 4 bases from V and 6 bases from J, with 22 bases in between. Germline loops: CDR1 SGHTA, CDR2 FQGNSA. CDR3 length: 17 residues. This CDR3 is CASSSRALLEGGQPQHF. As DNA, the CDR3 is TGTGCCAGCAGCTCCCGGGCCCTGCTTGAGGGCGGTCAGCCCCAGCATTTT.

In its sample, this clonotype was seen many times. The rearrangement joins TRBV7-9 to TRBJ2-1, with D perhaps TRBD1 or TRBD2 (5 bases each). Trimming left V 6 bases short and J 5 bases short, with 20 bases between. This CDR3 spans 16 amino acids. Germline V gives CDR1 SEHNR, CDR2 FQNEAQ (reference sequence). This CDR3 is CASRITEAGRDNEQFF. As DNA, the CDR3 is TGTGCCAGCAGGATAACCGAAGCAGGGCGGGACAATGAGCAGTTCTTC.

This clonotype was seen a few times. This sequence joins TRBV4-1 and TRBJ1-1; perhaps TRBD1 as D (5 bases). Trimming removed 0 bases from V and 4 bases from J, with 12 bases in between. This CDR3 comprises 15 residues. The germline V gene encodes CDR1 MGHRA and CDR2 YSYEKL. The CDR3: CASSQEGDWGTEAFF. Here the CDR3 DNA reads TGCGCCAGCAGCCAAGAGGGGGACTGGGGCACTGAAGCTTTCTTT.

Many counts were recorded for this clonotype. The V call is TRBV20-1, the J call TRBJ1-2; D might be TRBD1 (5 bases). The germline V gene encodes CDR1 DFQATT and CDR2 SNEGSKA (reference sequence). The V end lost 3 bases, the J end lost 3 bases, and 17 bases lay between the germline ends. There are 15 residues in the CDR3. This chain's CDR3 is CSASQIVGAYYGYTF. CDR3 DNA sequence: TGCAGTGCTAGCCAAATCGTAGGGGCTTACTATGGCTACACCTTC.

V usage is TRBV7-2 and J usage is TRBJ1-1; D call uncertain. Trimming pared 3 bases from V and 0 bases from J, leaving 11 bases between. The germline V gene has CDR1 SGHTA and CDR2 FQGNSA. This CDR3 contains 15 residues. The CDR3 loop reads CASSFAGGLNTEAFF. The CDR3 DNA reads TGTGCCAGCAGCTTCGCGGGCGGATTGAACACTGAAGCTTTCTTT.